The present entry profiles one TCR beta chain with its context. Antigen unknown. With 3 bases removed from V and 6 bases from J, the gap between germline ends came to 9 bases. The CDR3 is 13 residues long. The germline V gene encodes CDR1 LNHDA and CDR2 SQIVND (reference sequence). This entry comes from a study of T-cell memory formation after mild COVID-19. Whole-study results and caveats: CD4/CD8 balance held among clones contracting day 15 to 85, and later expanders leaned CD4+.

Constant-segment primers served in 5'RACE that generated TCR alpha and TCR beta cDNA libraries bearing sample barcodes and UMIs. TCRdb used MiXCR to reprocess the 5' RACE reads, holding one entry per CDR3 protein. The table includes some 250,000 distinct CDR3 sequences, approximately 9% detected once. The sequencing input was PBMCs or a T cell subset sorted from them (not recorded which). J is TRBJ2-1 and V is TRBV19; D is unclear. This clonotype was sampled from a young man who had mild COVID-19 (a few samples of this study predate the infection). Cell type and time point are not known. The CDR3 reads CASSISGGNEQFF. The CDR3 bases are TGTGCCAGTAGTATCTCCGGCGGCAATGAGCAGTTCTTC.